This paragraph covers one T cell receptor (beta chain) sequence. It has no known antigen specificity. No base quality values were provided; no much bigger clone lies one nucleotide off. Per the germline V gene, SGDLS is the CDR1 and YYNGEE is the CDR2. The CDR3 runs 17 amino acids, cysteine and phenylalanine included. Only the CDR3 region is kept as DNA, spanning 51 bases read in frame from base 1. At the junction V is shortened by 3 bases and J by 0 bases, with 18 bases in between. The library came from the immunoSEQ multiplex PCR assay. The clones in this table, taken by TCRdb from immuneACCESS, are in-frame only. Not every clone is retained; where verified, under half of the shortfall comes from an unresolved V gene, and the cause of the rest is unknown. Here the sample has 90,000 to 150,000 clones; about 86% occur a single time. About 12% of the sample belongs to the ten largest clones. This sample is part of a study of control samples from healthy donors and cancer patients (dated by TCRdb to 2018 to 2020).

The sequence came from a young man in good health. Material for sequencing was blood. Recombination linked TRBV9 to TRBJ1-1; TRBD1 might be the D gene, on 5 matching bases. This receptor has the CDR3 CASSGEGRRGLNTEAFF. The base sequence is TGTGCCAGCAGCGGCGAAGGGAGAAGGGGTCTGAACACTGAAGCTTTCTTT.